The rows below give T cell receptor beta chains drawn from one sample of a study of metastatic and nonmetastatic thyroid tumors. With MiXCR, TCRdb reprocessed the PCR reads. The profile shows about 38,000 clones, 26% of them singletons. Sequencing used blood. Receptors were obtained from a female donor with papillary thyroid cancer or a benign thyroid nodule (not recorded which). Some clones in this sample may be carry-over from other donors' samples. Both conserved end residues are part of each CDR3. A D gene is named only where the DNA matches it firmly. Not every row has a clone size; where given, it reads once, few, many or a size class.

CDR3 protein: CASSPEWGPFYEQYF; CDR3 DNA: TGTGCCAGCAGTCCCGAATGGGGACCCTTCTACGAGCAGTACTTC; D gene: .; clone size: .; J gene: TRBJ2-7; V gene: TRBV6-2/TRBV6-3
CDR3 protein: CATSDGTGRDEQYF; CDR3 DNA: TGTGCCACCAGTGACGGTACAGGGCGCGACGAGCAGTACTTC; D gene: .; clone size: .; J gene: TRBJ2-7; V gene: TRBV24-1
CDR3 protein: CASSLTSGLSSYAQYF; CDR3 DNA: TGTGCCAGCAGCCTTACTAGCGGCCTTAGCTCCTACGCGCAGTACTTC; D gene: TRBD2; clone size: once; J gene: TRBJ2-7; V gene: TRBV5-4
CDR3 protein: CASRLGLNEQFF; CDR3 DNA: TGTGCCAGCAGGTTGGGGCTGAATGAGCAGTTCTTC; D gene: .; clone size: medium-sized; J gene: TRBJ2-1; V gene: TRBV12-3/TRBV12-4
CDR3 protein: CSVPSPSGNTIYF; CDR3 DNA: TGCAGTGTCCCGAGTCCCTCCGGAAACACCATATATTTT; D gene: .; clone size: many; J gene: TRBJ1-3; V gene: TRBV20-1
CDR3 protein: CATSGGQTYNEQFF; CDR3 DNA: TGTGCCACCAGTGGGGGACAGACCTACAATGAGCAGTTCTTC; D gene: TRBD1; clone size: medium-sized; J gene: TRBJ2-1; V gene: TRBV24-1
CDR3 protein: CASSWGQSNSPLHF; CDR3 DNA: TGTGCCAGCAGCTGGGGACAGTCTAATTCACCCCTCCACTTT; D gene: TRBD1; clone size: many; J gene: TRBJ1-6; V gene: TRBV5-4
CDR3 protein: CASSPGQGYGNEQFF; CDR3 DNA: TGCGCCAGCAGCCCGGGACAGGGTTACGGCAATGAGCAGTTCTTC; D gene: TRBD1; clone size: many; J gene: TRBJ2-1; V gene: TRBV5-1
CDR3 protein: CASSQGTDVQETQYF; CDR3 DNA: TGCGCCAGCAGCCAAGGGACCGACGTACAAGAGACCCAGTACTTC; D gene: .; clone size: .; J gene: TRBJ2-5; V gene: TRBV4-1
CDR3 protein: CASSAPGQGPIQYF; CDR3 DNA: TGCGCCAGCAGCGCCCCCGGACAGGGTCCGATTCAGTACTTC; D gene: TRBD1; clone size: many; J gene: TRBJ2-7; V gene: TRBV5-1
CDR3 protein: CAWTAGWATGAFF; CDR3 DNA: TGTGCCTGGACAGCGGGTTGGGCAACTGGAGCTTTCTTT; D gene: .; clone size: .; J gene: TRBJ1-1; V gene: TRBV30
CDR3 protein: CASSLDGESYEQYF; CDR3 DNA: TGTGCCAGCAGTTTGGACGGGGAGAGCTACGAGCAGTACTTC; D gene: .; clone size: .; J gene: TRBJ2-7; V gene: TRBV6-2/TRBV6-3
CDR3 protein: CASTKTGRYGYTF; CDR3 DNA: TGTGCCAGCACCAAGACAGGAAGATATGGCTACACCTTC; D gene: .; clone size: few; J gene: TRBJ1-2; V gene: TRBV28
CDR3 protein: CASSLARQIFYGEQYF; CDR3 DNA: TGTGCCAGCAGCTTAGCGAGACAGATCTTTTACGGCGAGCAGTACTTC; D gene: .; clone size: many; J gene: TRBJ2-7; V gene: TRBV7-8
CDR3 protein: CASSRSGTGDNEQFF; CDR3 DNA: TGTGCCAGCAGCCGTTCCGGGACTGGCGACAATGAGCAGTTCTTC; D gene: .; clone size: .; J gene: TRBJ2-1; V gene: TRBV11-2
CDR3 protein: CASTASGSPTYYNEQFF; CDR3 DNA: TGTGCCAGCACGGCGTCGGGGTCCCCTACCTACTACAATGAGCAGTTCTTC; D gene: .; clone size: many; J gene: TRBJ2-1; V gene: TRBV6-5
CDR3 protein: CASSLAGDSYGYTF; CDR3 DNA: TGTGCCAGCAGCTTAGCCGGGGATAGCTATGGCTACACCTTC; D gene: .; clone size: many; J gene: TRBJ1-2; V gene: TRBV7-9
CDR3 protein: CAWSVQGIQYF; CDR3 DNA: TGTGCCTGGAGTGTTCAGGGCATTCAGTACTTC; D gene: .; clone size: many; J gene: TRBJ2-4; V gene: TRBV30
CDR3 protein: CIARGAIGLPEQYF; CDR3 DNA: TGCATTGCCCGTGGGGCTATCGGGCTCCCCGAGCAGTACTTC; D gene: .; clone size: .; J gene: TRBJ2-7; V gene: TRBV20-1
CDR3 protein: CASRLAGLTDTQYF; CDR3 DNA: TGTGCCAGCAGGCTAGCGGGACTCACAGATACGCAGTATTTT; D gene: TRBD2; clone size: .; J gene: TRBJ2-3; V gene: TRBV2
CDR3 protein: CASSLSPGQGGYGYTF; CDR3 DNA: TGTGCCAGCAGTTTATCCCCCGGACAGGGAGGCTATGGCTACACCTTC; D gene: TRBD1; clone size: .; J gene: TRBJ1-2; V gene: TRBV27
CDR3 protein: CASSIGGGGNQPQHF; CDR3 DNA: TGTGCCAGTAGTATAGGAGGGGGAGGGAATCAGCCCCAGCATTTT; D gene: .; clone size: many; J gene: TRBJ1-5; V gene: TRBV19
CDR3 protein: CASSLEGDGSYEQYF; CDR3 DNA: TGTGCCAGCAGCCTGGAGGGGGACGGATCCTACGAGCAGTACTTT; D gene: .; clone size: once; J gene: TRBJ2-7; V gene: TRBV4-2
CDR3 protein: CASANPRGVRYNEQFF; CDR3 DNA: TGTGCCAGCGCAAACCCACGCGGGGTCCGATACAATGAGCAGTTCTTC; D gene: .; clone size: few; J gene: TRBJ2-1; V gene: TRBV6-2/TRBV6-3
CDR3 protein: CASSEVVAMNTEAFF; CDR3 DNA: TGTGCCAGCAGTGAAGTCGTAGCTATGAACACTGAAGCTTTCTTT; D gene: .; clone size: few; J gene: TRBJ1-1; V gene: TRBV6-1
CDR3 protein: CASSDGRVLPGEQYF; CDR3 DNA: TGTGCCAGCAGTGACGGAAGGGTCCTCCCGGGCGAGCAGTACTTC; D gene: .; clone size: few; J gene: TRBJ2-7; V gene: TRBV2
CDR3 protein: CASSPTSGRLEGTGEQYF; CDR3 DNA: TGTGCCAGCAGCCCGACTAGCGGGAGATTAGAGGGGACTGGGGAGCAGTACTTC; D gene: TRBD2; clone size: .; J gene: TRBJ2-7; V gene: TRBV11-2
CDR3 protein: CASSLGGAPGNEQFF; CDR3 DNA: TGTGCCAGCAGCTTAGGGGGCGCCCCGGGCAATGAGCAGTTCTTC; D gene: .; clone size: .; J gene: TRBJ2-1; V gene: TRBV7-8
CDR3 protein: CANADLNTIYF; CDR3 DNA: TGTGCCAACGCGGATTTAAACACCATATATTTT; D gene: .; clone size: once; J gene: TRBJ1-3; V gene: TRBV18
CDR3 protein: CASSSDYYGYTF; CDR3 DNA: TGTGCCAGCAGCAGCGACTACTATGGCTACACCTTC; D gene: .; clone size: .; J gene: TRBJ1-2; V gene: TRBV7-9
CDR3 protein: CAWSVSHGGYTF; CDR3 DNA: TGTGCCTGGAGTGTATCCCACGGTGGCTACACCTTC; D gene: .; clone size: many; J gene: TRBJ1-2; V gene: TRBV30
CDR3 protein: CASSDSKGGWCGSSYEQYF; CDR3 DNA: TGTGCCAGCAGTGACTCGAAGGGGGGTTGGTGCGGGAGCTCCTACGAGCAGTACTTC; D gene: .; clone size: medium-sized; J gene: TRBJ2-7; V gene: TRBV6-4
CDR3 protein: CASSPDGGDSPLHF; CDR3 DNA: TGTGCCAGCAGCCCGGACGGGGGAGATTCACCCCTCCACTTT; D gene: .; clone size: .; J gene: TRBJ1-6; V gene: TRBV3-1
CDR3 protein: CASSLQGAEGYTF; CDR3 DNA: TGTGCCAGCAGTTTACAGGGTGCGGAGGGCTACACCTTC; D gene: .; clone size: .; J gene: TRBJ1-2; V gene: TRBV6-1
CDR3 protein: CSSSLAAGGVYEQYF; CDR3 DNA: TGCTCCAGCAGCTTGGCGGCAGGGGGCGTGTACGAGCAGTACTTC; D gene: TRBD1; clone size: .; J gene: TRBJ2-7; V gene: TRBV5-1
CDR3 protein: CASSERARDIEAFF; CDR3 DNA: TGTGCCAGCAGTGAACGGGCCCGAGATATTGAAGCTTTCTTT; D gene: .; clone size: many; J gene: TRBJ1-1; V gene: TRBV2
CDR3 protein: CAWTTGVLNTEAFF; CDR3 DNA: TGTGCCTGGACTACAGGGGTGCTGAACACTGAAGCTTTCTTT; D gene: TRBD1; clone size: .; J gene: TRBJ1-1; V gene: TRBV30
CDR3 protein: CASSHPGGANTGELFF; CDR3 DNA: TGTGCCAGCAGCCACCCAGGAGGGGCGAACACCGGGGAGCTGTTTTTT; D gene: .; clone size: many; J gene: TRBJ2-2; V gene: TRBV7-3
CDR3 protein: CASSFYGTTSYEQYF; CDR3 DNA: TGTGCCAGCAGCTTTTACGGGACCACCTCCTACGAGCAGTACTTC; D gene: .; clone size: few; J gene: TRBJ2-7; V gene: TRBV7-8
CDR3 protein: CASSLGGVNIQYF; CDR3 DNA: TGTGCCAGCAGTTTGGGCGGGGTAAACATTCAGTACTTC; D gene: .; clone size: many; J gene: TRBJ2-4; V gene: TRBV28
CDR3 protein: CASSKRENGELFF; CDR3 DNA: TGTGCCAGCAGTAAAAGGGAGAACGGGGAGCTGTTTTTT; D gene: .; clone size: few; J gene: TRBJ2-2; V gene: TRBV6-1
CDR3 protein: CASSLTAGTLNTWELFF; CDR3 DNA: TGTGCCAGCAGCTTGACGGCCGGGACACTAAACACCTGGGAGCTGTTTTTT; D gene: .; clone size: .; J gene: TRBJ2-2; V gene: TRBV5-6
CDR3 protein: CASSHRTGAGYEQYF; CDR3 DNA: TGTGCCAGCAGCCATAGGACAGGGGCCGGGTACGAGCAGTACTTC; D gene: TRBD1; clone size: many; J gene: TRBJ2-7; V gene: TRBV7-2
CDR3 protein: CASSLSTSSSYNEQFF; CDR3 DNA: TGTGCCAGCAGTTTATCGACCAGTAGCTCCTACAATGAGCAGTTCTTC; D gene: .; clone size: medium-sized; J gene: TRBJ2-1; V gene: TRBV27
CDR3 protein: CSAPFPVYYGYTF; CDR3 DNA: TGCAGTGCCCCCTTCCCGGTTTACTATGGCTACACCTTC; D gene: .; clone size: .; J gene: TRBJ1-2; V gene: TRBV20-1
CDR3 protein: CASSHPGPQAQYF; CDR3 DNA: TGTGCCAGCAGCCATCCGGGACCCCAGGCCCAGTACTTC; D gene: .; clone size: .; J gene: TRBJ2-5; V gene: TRBV4-2
CDR3 protein: CASSYYGTSYEQYF; CDR3 DNA: TGTGCCAGCAGTTACTACGGGACGTCTTACGAGCAGTACTTC; D gene: .; clone size: .; J gene: TRBJ2-7; V gene: TRBV6-2/TRBV6-3
CDR3 protein: CATSSRKMRTDTQYF; CDR3 DNA: TGTGCCACCAGCTCCCGGAAGATGAGGACAGATACGCAGTATTTT; D gene: .; clone size: many; J gene: TRBJ2-3; V gene: TRBV15
CDR3 protein: CASSLGGPEAFF; CDR3 DNA: TGTGCCAGCAGCTTAGGGGGGCCTGAAGCTTTCTTT; D gene: .; clone size: .; J gene: TRBJ1-1; V gene: TRBV7-2
CDR3 protein: CASSDGTGGTDTQYF; CDR3 DNA: TGTGCCAGCAGTGACGGGACAGGGGGCACAGATACGCAGTATTTT; D gene: TRBD1; clone size: .; J gene: TRBJ2-3; V gene: TRBV6-4
CDR3 protein: CASSLPPGQGRNEQFF; CDR3 DNA: TGTGCCAGCAGTTTGCCCCCCGGACAGGGGAGGAATGAGCAGTTCTTC; D gene: TRBD1; clone size: medium-sized; J gene: TRBJ2-1; V gene: TRBV28
CDR3 protein: CASSQDERNTEAFF; CDR3 DNA: TGCGCCAGCAGCCAAGATGAGAGGAACACTGAAGCTTTCTTT; D gene: .; clone size: .; J gene: TRBJ1-1; V gene: TRBV4-1
CDR3 protein: CASSFGNRDTQYF; CDR3 DNA: TGTGCCAGCAGCTTCGGAAACAGGGATACGCAGTATTTT; D gene: .; clone size: many; J gene: TRBJ2-3; V gene: TRBV5-6
CDR3 protein: CASRPTSYRSYEQYF; CDR3 DNA: TGTGCCAGCAGACCTACTAGCTACCGATCCTACGAGCAGTACTTC; D gene: .; clone size: many; J gene: TRBJ2-7; V gene: TRBV2
CDR3 protein: CASSLTGQGGETQYF; CDR3 DNA: TGTGCCAGCAGCTTAACCGGGCAGGGTGGGGAGACCCAGTACTTC; D gene: .; clone size: many; J gene: TRBJ2-5; V gene: TRBV7-9